This TCR beta chain stems from a study of identical twins. Regarding the study as a whole: Sequences that were out-of-frame, alpha and twin-shared displayed an excess of low generation probability.

A remark on this clonotype: The antigen remains unidentified.

Germline V CDR1 and CDR2: DFQATT, SNEGSKA (reference sequence). The CDR3 has 12 residues. V was cut by 6 bases and J by 4 bases, with 13 bases left in between. TCRdb re-analysed the 5' RACE reads in MiXCR, keeping a single row per CDR3 protein. The sample yields 400,000 to 500,000 distinct CDR3 sequences, roughly an eighth seen once. These same data were also listed under a study on yellow fever vaccine responses in identical twins.

The chain uses TRBV20-1 and TRBJ2-7; no reliable D call. The sequencing input was CD4+ T cells sorted from blood. This sequence was found in a woman younger than 30 in good health. This CDR3 reads CSANGDTYEQYF. The CDR3, as DNA: TGCAGTGCCAACGGAGATACGTACGAGCAGTACTTC.